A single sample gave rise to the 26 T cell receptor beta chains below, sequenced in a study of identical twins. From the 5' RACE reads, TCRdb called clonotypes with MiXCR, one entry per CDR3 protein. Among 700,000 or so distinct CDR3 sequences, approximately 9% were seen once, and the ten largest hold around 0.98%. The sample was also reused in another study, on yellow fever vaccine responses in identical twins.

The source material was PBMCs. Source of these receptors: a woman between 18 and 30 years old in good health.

This chain's CDR3 is CAWTKTGFSYEQYF. The CDR3 bases are TGTGCCTGGACCAAGACAGGGTTCTCCTACGAGCAGTACTTC. The rearrangement uses TRBV30 and TRBJ2-7, with 7 bases identical to TRBD1. The ends lost 4 bases at V and 0 bases at J; junction bases unmatched: 6. Germline V lookup: CDR1 GTSNPN, CDR2 SVGIG (reference sequence). This CDR3 is built from 14 residues. The variable domain in full, with the rest retrieved from reference TRBV30 and TRBJ2-7, is SQTIHQWPATLVQPVGSPLSLECTVEGTSNPNLYWYRQAAGRGLQLLFYSVGIGQISSEVPQNLSASRPQDRQFILSSKKLLLSDSGFYLCAWTKTGFSYEQYFGPGTRLTVT.

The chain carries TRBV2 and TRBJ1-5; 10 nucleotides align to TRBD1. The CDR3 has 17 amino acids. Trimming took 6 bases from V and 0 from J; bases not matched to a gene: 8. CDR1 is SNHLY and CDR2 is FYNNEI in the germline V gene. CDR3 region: CASREGTGDYSNQPQHF. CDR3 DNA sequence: TGTGCCAGCAGGGAGGGGACAGGGGACTATAGCAATCAGCCCCAGCATTTT.

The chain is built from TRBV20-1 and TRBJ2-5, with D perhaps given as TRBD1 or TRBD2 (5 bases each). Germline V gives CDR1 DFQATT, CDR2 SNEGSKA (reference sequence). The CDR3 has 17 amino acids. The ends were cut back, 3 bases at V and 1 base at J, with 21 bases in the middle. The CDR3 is CSASPKRGAIPQETQYF. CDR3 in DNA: TGCAGTGCTAGCCCTAAGAGAGGGGCGATCCCCCAAGAGACCCAGTACTTC.

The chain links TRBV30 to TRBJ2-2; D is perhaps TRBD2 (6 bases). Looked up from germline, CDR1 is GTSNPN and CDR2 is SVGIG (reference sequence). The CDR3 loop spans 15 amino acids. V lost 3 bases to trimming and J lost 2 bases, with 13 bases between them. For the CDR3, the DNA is TGTGCCTGGAGCCCTCGGAGGGGAAACACCGGGGAGCTGTTTTTT. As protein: CAWSPRRGNTGELFF.

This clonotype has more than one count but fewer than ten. The CDR3 sequence is CASSLGAANEKLFF. The CDR3 region has the DNA TGTGCCAGCAGTTTGGGTGCTGCTAATGAAAAACTGTTTTTT. This chain joins TRBV12-3 or TRBV12-4 and TRBJ1-4, with unresolved D. V was pared by 3 bases and J by 3 bases, with 8 bases between. The CDR3 totals 14 residues.

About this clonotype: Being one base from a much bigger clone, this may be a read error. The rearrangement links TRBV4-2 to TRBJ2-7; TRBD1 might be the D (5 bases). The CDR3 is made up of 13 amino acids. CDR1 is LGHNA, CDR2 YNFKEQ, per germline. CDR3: CARSPDPGYEQYF. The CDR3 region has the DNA TGTGCCAGGAGCCCAGACCCAGGGTACGAGCAGTACTTC.

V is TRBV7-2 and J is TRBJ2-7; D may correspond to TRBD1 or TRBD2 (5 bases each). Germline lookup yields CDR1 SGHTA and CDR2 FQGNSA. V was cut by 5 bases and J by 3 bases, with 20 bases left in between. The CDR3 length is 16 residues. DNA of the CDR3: TGTGCCAGCAGCCGTAGGGACCGGGGTGTATTCTACGAGCAGTACTTC. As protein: CASSRRDRGVFYEQYF.

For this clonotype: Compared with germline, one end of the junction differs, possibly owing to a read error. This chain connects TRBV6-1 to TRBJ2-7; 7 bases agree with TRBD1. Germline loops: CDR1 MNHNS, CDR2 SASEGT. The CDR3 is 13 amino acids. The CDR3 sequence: CASRRQGSNEQYF. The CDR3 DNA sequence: TGTGCCAGCAGGAGACAGGGCTCCAACGAGCAGTACTTC.

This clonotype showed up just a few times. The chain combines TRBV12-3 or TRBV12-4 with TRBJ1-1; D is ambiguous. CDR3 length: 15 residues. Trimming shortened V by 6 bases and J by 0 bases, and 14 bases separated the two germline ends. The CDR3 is CASRLKGGLNTEAFF. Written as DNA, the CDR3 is TGTGCCAGCAGGCTGAAGGGCGGGTTGAACACTGAAGCTTTCTTT.

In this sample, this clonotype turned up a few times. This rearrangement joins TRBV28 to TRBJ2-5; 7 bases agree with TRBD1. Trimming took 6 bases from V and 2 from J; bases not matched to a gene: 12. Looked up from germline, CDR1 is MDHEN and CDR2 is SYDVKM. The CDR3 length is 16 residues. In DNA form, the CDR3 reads TGTGCCAGCAGCTCCCTGGGGGACAGAACTCAAGAGACCCAGTACTTC. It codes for CASSSLGDRTQETQYF. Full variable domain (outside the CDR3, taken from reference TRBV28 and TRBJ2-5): DVKVTQSSRYLVKRTGEKVFLECVQDMDHENMFWYRQDPGLGLRLIYFSYDVKMKEKGDIPEGYSVSREKKERFSLILESASTNQTSMYLCASSSLGDRTQETQYFGPGTRLLVL.

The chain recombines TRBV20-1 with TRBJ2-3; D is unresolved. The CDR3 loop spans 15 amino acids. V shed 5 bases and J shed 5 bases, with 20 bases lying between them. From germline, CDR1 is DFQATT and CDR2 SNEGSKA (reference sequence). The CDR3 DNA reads TGCAGTGCTCCAGACCCCGCGAGAGAAAAAGATACGCAGTATTTT. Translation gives CSAPDPAREKDTQYF.

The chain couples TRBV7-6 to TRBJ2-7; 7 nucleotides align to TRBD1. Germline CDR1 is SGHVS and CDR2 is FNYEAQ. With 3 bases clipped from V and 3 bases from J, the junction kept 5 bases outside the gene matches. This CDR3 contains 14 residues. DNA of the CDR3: TGTGCCAGCAGCTTTACCGGGACAGACTACGAGCAGTACTTC. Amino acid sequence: CASSFTGTDYEQYF.

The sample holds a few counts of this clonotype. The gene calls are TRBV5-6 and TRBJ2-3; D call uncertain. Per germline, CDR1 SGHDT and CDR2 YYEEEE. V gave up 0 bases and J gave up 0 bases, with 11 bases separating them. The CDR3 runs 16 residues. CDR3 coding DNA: TGTGCCAGCAGCTTGGAGGTGGAGACTAGCACAGATACGCAGTATTTT. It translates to CASSLEVETSTDTQYF.

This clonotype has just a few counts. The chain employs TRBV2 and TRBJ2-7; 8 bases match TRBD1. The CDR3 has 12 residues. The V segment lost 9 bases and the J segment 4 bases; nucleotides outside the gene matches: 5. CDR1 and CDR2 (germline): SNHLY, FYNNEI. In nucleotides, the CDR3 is TGTGCCAGTACAGGGGGTGTGTACGAGCAGTACTTC. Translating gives CASTGGVYEQYF.

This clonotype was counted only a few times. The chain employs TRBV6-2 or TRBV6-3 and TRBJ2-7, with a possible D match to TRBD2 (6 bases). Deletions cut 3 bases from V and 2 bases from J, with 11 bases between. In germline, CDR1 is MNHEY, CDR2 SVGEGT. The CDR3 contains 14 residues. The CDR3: CASSYRRGPYEQYF. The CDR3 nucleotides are TGTGCCAGCAGTTATAGGAGGGGTCCCTACGAGCAGTACTTC.

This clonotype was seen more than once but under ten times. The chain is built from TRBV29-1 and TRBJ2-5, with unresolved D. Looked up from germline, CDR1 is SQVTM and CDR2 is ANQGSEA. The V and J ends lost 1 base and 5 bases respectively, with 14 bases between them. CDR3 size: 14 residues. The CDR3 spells CSVEVLTTLETQYF. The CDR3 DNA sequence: TGCAGCGTTGAAGTCCTCACTACGCTTGAGACCCAGTACTTC.

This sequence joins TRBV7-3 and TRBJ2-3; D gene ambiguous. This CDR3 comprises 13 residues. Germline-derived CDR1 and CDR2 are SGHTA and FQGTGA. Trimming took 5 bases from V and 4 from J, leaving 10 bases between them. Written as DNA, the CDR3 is TGTGCCAGCAGCCACGCCGGCTCAGATACGCAGTATTTT. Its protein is CASSHAGSDTQYF.

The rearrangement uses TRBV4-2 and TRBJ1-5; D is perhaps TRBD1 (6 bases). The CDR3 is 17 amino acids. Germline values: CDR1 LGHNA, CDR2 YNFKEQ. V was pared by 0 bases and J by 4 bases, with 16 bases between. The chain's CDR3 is CASSQDSGVLGNQPQHF. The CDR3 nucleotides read TGTGCCAGCAGCCAAGACTCAGGGGTCCTAGGGAATCAGCCCCAGCATTTT.

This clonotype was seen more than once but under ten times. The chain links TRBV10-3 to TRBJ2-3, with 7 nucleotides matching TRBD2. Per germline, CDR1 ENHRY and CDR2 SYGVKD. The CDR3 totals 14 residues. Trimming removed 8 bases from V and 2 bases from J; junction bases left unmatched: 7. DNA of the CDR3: TGTGCCATCCGTCAGCGGGACGTCACAGATACGCAGTATTTT. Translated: CAIRQRDVTDTQYF.

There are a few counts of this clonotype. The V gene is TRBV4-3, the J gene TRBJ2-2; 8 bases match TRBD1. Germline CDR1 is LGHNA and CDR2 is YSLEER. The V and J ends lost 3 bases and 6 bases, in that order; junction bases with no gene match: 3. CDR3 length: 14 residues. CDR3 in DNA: TGCGCCAGCAGCCAGATCAGGGGGCCCGGGGAGCTGTTTTTT. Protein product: CASSQIRGPGELFF.

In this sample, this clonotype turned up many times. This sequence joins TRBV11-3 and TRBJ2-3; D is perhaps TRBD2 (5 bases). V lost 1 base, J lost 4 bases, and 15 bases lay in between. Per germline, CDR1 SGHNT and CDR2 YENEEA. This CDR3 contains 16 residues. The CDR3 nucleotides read TGTGCCAGCAGCTTAGGCGAGGGCACAAAGGCAGATACGCAGTATTTT. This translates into CASSLGEGTKADTQYF.

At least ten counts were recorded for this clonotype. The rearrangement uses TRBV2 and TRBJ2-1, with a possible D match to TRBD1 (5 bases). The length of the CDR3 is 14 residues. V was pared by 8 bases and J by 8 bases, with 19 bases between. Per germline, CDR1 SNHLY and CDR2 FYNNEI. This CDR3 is CASLGQGSWDEQFF. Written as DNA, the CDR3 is TGTGCCAGCCTTGGGCAGGGCTCATGGGATGAGCAGTTCTTC.

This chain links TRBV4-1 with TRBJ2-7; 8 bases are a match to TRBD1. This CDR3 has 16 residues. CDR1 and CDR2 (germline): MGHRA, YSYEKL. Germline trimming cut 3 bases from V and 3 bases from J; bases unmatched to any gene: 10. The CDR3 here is CASSHPGTGGDYEQYF. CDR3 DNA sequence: TGCGCCAGCAGCCATCCTGGGACAGGAGGGGACTACGAGCAGTACTTC.

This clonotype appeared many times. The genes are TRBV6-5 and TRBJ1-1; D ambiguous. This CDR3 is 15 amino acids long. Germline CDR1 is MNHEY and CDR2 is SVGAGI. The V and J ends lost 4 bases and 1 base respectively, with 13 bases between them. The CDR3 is CASSFLRQPNTEAFF. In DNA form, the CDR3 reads TGTGCCAGCAGTTTCCTCCGGCAGCCGAACACTGAAGCTTTCTTT.

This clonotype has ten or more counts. CDR3 nucleotide sequence: TGTGCCAGCGATAGGGTAGCGAACACCGGGGAGCTGTTTTTT. This translates into CASDRVANTGELFF. This chain uses TRBV12-3 or TRBV12-4 with TRBJ2-2; D unresolved. The CDR3 loop spans 14 amino acids. Trimming removed 8 bases from V and 0 bases from J, with 10 bases in between.

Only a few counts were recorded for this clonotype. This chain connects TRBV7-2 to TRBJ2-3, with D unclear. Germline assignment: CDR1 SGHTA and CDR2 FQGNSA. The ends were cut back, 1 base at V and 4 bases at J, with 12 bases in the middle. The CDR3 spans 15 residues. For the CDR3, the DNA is TGTGCCAGCAGCTTAGGGCTCCTGCCCGCAGATACGCAGTATTTT. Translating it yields CASSLGLLPADTQYF.